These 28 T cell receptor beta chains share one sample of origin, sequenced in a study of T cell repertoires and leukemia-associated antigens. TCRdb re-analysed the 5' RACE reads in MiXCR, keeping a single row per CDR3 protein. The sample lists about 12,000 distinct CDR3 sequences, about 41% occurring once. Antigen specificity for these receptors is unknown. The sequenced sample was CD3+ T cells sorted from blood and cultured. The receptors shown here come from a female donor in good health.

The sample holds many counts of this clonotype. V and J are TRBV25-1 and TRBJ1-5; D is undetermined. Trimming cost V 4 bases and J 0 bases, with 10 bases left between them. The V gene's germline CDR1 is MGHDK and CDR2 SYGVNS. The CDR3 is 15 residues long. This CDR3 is CASSGTGNSNQPQHF. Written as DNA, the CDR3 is TGTGCCAGCAGTGGGACGGGGAATAGCAATCAGCCCCAGCATTTT.

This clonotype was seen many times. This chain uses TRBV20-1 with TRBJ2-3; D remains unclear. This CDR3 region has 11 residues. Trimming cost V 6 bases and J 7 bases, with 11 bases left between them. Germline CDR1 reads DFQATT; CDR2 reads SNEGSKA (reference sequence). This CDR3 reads CSASPTNTQYF. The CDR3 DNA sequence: TGCAGTGCCAGCCCCACGAATACGCAGTATTTT.

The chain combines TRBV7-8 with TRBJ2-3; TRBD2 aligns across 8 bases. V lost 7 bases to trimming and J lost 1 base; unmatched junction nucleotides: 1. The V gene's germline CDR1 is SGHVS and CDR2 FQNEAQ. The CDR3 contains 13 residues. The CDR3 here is CASTGGGTDTQYF. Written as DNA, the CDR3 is TGTGCCAGCACCGGGGGGGGCACAGATACGCAGTATTTT. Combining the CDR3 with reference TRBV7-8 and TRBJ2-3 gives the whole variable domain GAGVSQSPRYKVAKRGQDVALRCDPISGHVSLFWYQQALGQGPEFLTYFQNEAQLDKSGLPSDRFFAERPEGSVSTLKIQRTQQEDSAVYLCASTGGGTDTQYFGPGTRLTVL.

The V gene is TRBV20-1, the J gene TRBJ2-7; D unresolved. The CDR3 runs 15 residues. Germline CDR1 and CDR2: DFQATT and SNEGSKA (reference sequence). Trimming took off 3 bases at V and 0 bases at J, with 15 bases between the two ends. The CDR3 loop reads CSASSLGRSSYEQYF. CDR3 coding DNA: TGCAGTGCTAGTTCCCTTGGGCGGAGCTCCTACGAGCAGTACTTC.

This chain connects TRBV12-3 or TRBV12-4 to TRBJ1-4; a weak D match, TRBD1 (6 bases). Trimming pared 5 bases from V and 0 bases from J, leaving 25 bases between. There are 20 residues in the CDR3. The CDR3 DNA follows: TGTGCCAGCAGTCCGCGGACAGAAATCCACGTAATTGCAACTAATGAAAAACTGTTTTTT. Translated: CASSPRTEIHVIATNEKLFF.

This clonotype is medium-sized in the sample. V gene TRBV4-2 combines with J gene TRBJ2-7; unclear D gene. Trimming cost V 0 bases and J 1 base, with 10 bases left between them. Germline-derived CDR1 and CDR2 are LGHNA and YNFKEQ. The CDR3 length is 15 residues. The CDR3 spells CASSQEEHASYEQYF. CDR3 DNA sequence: TGTGCCAGCAGCCAAGAAGAACATGCATCCTACGAGCAGTACTTC.

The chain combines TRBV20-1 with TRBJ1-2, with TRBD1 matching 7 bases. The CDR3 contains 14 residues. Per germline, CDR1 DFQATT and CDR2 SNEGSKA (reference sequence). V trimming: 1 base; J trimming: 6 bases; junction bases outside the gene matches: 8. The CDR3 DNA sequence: TGCAGTGCTAGAGGGCAGGGGGTTGGGGATGGCTACACCTTC. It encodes CSARGQGVGDGYTF.

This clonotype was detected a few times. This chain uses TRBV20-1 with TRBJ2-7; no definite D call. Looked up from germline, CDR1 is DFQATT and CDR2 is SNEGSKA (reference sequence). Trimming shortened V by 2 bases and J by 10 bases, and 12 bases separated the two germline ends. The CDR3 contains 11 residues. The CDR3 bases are TGCAGTGCTAGATATGCTGGGCATCAGTACTTC. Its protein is CSARYAGHQYF.

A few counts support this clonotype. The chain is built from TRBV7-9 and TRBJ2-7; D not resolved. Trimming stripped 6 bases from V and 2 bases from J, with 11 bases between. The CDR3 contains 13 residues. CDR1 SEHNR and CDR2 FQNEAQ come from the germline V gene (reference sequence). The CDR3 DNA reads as TGTGCCAGCAGGGGTGGGTCAACCTACGAGCAGTACTTC. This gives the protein CASRGGSTYEQYF.

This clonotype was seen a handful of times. This chain's CDR3 is CSVRGLAGSTDTQYF. The DNA of the CDR3 is TGCAGCGTCCGGGGGCTAGCGGGAAGCACAGATACGCAGTATTTT. The V and J genes are TRBV29-1 and TRBJ2-3; 9 bases map to TRBD2. The CDR3 sequence is 15 residues long. Germline V gives CDR1 SQVTM, CDR2 ANQGSEA. The ends lost 6 bases at V and 0 bases at J; junction bases unmatched: 7.

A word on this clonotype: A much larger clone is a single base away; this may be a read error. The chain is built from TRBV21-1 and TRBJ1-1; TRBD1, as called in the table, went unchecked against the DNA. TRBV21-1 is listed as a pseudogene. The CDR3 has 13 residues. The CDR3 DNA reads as TGTGCCAACAGCAAGGACCCTTGGGACCACTATTTTTTT. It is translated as CANSKDPWDHYFF.

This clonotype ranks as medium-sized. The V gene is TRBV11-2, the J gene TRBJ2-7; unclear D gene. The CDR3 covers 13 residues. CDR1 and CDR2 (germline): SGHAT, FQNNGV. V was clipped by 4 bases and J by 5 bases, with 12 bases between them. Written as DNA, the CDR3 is TGTGCCAGCAGCTCCTCCCGGGTTGACGAGCAGTACTTC. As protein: CASSSSRVDEQYF.

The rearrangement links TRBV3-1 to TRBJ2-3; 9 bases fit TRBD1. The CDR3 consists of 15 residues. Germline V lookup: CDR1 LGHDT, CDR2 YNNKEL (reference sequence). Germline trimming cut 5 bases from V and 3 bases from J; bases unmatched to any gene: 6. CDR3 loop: CASSNTGGLTDTQYF. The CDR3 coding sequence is TGTGCCAGCAGCAACACAGGGGGCTTAACAGATACGCAGTATTTT.

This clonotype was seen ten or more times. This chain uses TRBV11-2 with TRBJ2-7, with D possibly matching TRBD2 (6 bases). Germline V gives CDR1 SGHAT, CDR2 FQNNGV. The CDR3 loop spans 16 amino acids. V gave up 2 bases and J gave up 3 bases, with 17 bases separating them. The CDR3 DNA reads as TGTGCCAGCAGCTTACTAAGACTAGGGCACAACTACGAGCAGTACTTC. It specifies CASSLLRLGHNYEQYF. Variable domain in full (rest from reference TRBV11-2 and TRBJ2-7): EAGVAQSPRYKIIEKRQSVAFWCNPISGHATLYWYQQILGQGPKLLIQFQNNGVVDDSQLPKDRFSAERLKGVDSTLKIQPAKLEDSAVYLCASSLLRLGHNYEQYFGPGTRLTVT.

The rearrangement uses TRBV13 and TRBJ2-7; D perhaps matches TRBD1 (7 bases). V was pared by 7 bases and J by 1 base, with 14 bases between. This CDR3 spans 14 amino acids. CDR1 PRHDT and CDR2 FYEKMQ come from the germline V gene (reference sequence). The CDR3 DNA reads TGTGCCAGCACGAGGGCAGGGGGGTCCTACGAGCAGTACTTC. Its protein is CASTRAGGSYEQYF.

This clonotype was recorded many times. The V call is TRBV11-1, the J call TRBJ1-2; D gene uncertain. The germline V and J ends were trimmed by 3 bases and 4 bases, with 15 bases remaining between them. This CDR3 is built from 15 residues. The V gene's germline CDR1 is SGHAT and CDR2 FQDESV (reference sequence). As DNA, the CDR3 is TGTGCCAGCAGCTTCTCGGACCGGAGCCTCTATGGCTACACCTTC. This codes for CASSFSDRSLYGYTF.

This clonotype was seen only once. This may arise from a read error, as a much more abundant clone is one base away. The CDR3 DNA sequence: TGTGCCAGCAGCGGCCGGGACAGGGGTAACGGCCACACCTTC. Protein sequence: CASSGRDRGNGHTF. This rearrangement joins TRBV15 to TRBJ1-2, with 10 bases fitting TRBD1. CDR3 size: 14 residues. CDR1 is LNHNV and CDR2 is YYDKDF in the germline V gene (reference sequence). Together with reference TRBV15 and TRBJ1-2, the CDR3 gives the full variable domain: DAMVIQNPRYQVTQFGKPVTLSCSQTLNHNVMYWYQQKSSQAPKLLFHYYDKDFNNEADTPDNFQSRRPNTSFCFLDIRSPGLGDTAMYLCASSGRDRGNGHTFGSGTRLTVV.

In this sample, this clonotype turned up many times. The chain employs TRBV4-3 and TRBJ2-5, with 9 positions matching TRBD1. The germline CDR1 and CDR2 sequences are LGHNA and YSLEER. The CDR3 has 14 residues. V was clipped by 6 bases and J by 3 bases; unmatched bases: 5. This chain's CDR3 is CASRGTGLEETQYF. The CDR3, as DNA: TGCGCCAGCAGAGGGACAGGGTTGGAAGAGACCCAGTACTTC.

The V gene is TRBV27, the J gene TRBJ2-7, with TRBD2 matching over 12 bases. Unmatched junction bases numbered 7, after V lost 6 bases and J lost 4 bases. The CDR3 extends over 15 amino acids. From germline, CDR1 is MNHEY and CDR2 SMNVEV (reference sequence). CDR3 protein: CASSLTSGSRYEQYF. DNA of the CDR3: TGTGCCAGCAGCTTGACTAGCGGGAGCCGTTACGAGCAGTACTTC.

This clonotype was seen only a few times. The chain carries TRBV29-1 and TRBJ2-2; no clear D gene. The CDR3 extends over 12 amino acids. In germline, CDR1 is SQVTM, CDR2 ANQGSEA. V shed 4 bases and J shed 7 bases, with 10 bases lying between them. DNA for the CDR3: TGCAGCGTTGTAAGGCCCAACGGGGAGCTGTTTTTT. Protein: CSVVRPNGELFF.

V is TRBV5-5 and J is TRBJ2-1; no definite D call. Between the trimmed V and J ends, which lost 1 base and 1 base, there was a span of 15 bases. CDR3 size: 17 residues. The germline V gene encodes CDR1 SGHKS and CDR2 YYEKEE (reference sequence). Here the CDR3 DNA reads TGTGCCAGCAGCTTGACCGACGTGGCGCGTTCCTACAATGAGCAGTTCTTC. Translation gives CASSLTDVARSYNEQFF.

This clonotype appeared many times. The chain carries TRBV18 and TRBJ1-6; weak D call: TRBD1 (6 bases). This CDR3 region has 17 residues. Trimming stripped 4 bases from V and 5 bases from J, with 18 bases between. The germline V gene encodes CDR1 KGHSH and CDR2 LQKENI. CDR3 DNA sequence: TGTGCCAGCTCACGGACGGGGGCGGACGTCAATAATTCACCCCTCCACTTT. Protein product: CASSRTGADVNNSPLHF.

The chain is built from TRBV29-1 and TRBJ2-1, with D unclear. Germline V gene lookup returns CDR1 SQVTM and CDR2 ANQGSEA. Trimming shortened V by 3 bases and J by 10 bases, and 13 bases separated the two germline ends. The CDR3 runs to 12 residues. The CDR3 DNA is TGCAGCGTTGATGACCCCAAGTCGGAGCAGTTCTTC. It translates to CSVDDPKSEQFF.

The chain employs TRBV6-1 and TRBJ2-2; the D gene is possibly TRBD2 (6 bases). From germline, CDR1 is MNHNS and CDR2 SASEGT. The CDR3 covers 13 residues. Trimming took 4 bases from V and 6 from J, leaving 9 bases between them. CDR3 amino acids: CASSGGEAGELFF. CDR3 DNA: TGTGCCAGCAGTGGGGGGGAGGCCGGGGAGCTGTTTTTT.

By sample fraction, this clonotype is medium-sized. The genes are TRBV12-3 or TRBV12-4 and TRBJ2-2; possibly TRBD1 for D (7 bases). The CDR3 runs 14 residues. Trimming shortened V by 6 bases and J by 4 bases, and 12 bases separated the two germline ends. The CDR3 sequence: CASSLQGGTGELFF. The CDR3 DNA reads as TGTGCCAGCAGCCTCCAGGGGGGCACCGGGGAGCTGTTTTTT.

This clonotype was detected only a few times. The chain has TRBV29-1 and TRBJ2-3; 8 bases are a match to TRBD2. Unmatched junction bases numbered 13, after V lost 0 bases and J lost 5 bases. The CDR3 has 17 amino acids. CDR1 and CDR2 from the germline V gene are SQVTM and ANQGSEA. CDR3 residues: CSVEEIDTGLAGDTQYF. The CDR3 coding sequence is TGCAGCGTTGAAGAGATCGATACGGGGCTAGCGGGAGATACGCAGTATTTT.

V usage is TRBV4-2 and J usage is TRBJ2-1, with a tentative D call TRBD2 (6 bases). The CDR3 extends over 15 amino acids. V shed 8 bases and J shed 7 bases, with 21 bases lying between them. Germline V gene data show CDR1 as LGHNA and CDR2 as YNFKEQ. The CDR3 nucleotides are TGTGCCAGCCAAGCCAATGCGGGAAACCGGAATGAGCAGTTCTTC. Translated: CASQANAGNRNEQFF.

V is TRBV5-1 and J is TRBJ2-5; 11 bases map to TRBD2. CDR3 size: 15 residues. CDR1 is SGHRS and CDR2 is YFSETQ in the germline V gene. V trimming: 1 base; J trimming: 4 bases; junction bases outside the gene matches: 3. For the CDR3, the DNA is TGCGCCAGCAGCTTGTCCCTAGCGGGAGGAGAGACCCAGTACTTC. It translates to CASSLSLAGGETQYF.